These 18 T cell receptor beta chains were sequenced from one sample in a study of T cell responses to AZD1222 COVID-19 vaccine. TCRdb's table, derived via immunoSEQ multiplex PCR, lists solely in-frame clones and lacks some. The sample has about 140,000 clones, approximately 86% seen once. The starting material was peripheral blood, obtained on day 0 of AZD1222 vaccination. The receptors come from an adult in good health.

This chain joins TRBV9 and TRBJ1-1; D is uncertain. The CDR3 runs 12 residues. Germline loops: CDR1 SGDLS, CDR2 YYNGEE. V dropped 3 bases and J dropped 8 bases, with 11 bases sitting between them. DNA of the CDR3: TGTGCCAGCAGCGGGGCGGGGATGGAAGCTTTCTTT. Amino acid sequence: CASSGAGMEAFF.

This clone was observed once. This chain joins TRBV7-9 and TRBJ2-2; D call uncertain. The CDR3 is 14 amino acids. V lost 0 bases and J 5 bases, leaving 7 bases between the germline ends. CDR1 and CDR2 from the germline V gene are SEHNR and FQNEAQ (reference sequence). This CDR3 reads CASSLASETGELFF. CDR3 DNA sequence: TGTGCCAGCAGCTTAGCGTCTGAGACCGGGGAGCTGTTTTTT.

V and J are TRBV7-8 and TRBJ2-3; D is unresolved. This CDR3 spans 14 amino acids. Germline assignment: CDR1 SGHVS and CDR2 FQNEAQ. CDR3 protein: CAVSWARSTDTQYF. The CDR3 bases are TGTGCGGTCAGTTGGGCGAGAAGCACAGATACGCAGTATTTT.

The CDR3 nucleotides read TGTGCCAGCAGCCTCGGACTAGCGGGAGGGTATGAGCAGTTCTTC. This translates into CASSLGLAGGYEQFF. The chain employs TRBV6-2 or TRBV6-3 and TRBJ2-1; TRBD2 agrees at 15 bases. The CDR3 loop spans 15 amino acids. The trim removed 6 bases at V and 8 bases at J, leaving 5 bases unmatched. Per the germline V gene, CDR1 is MNHEY and CDR2 is SVGEGT.

The V call is TRBV19, the J call TRBJ2-1, with no clear D. Germline assignment: CDR1 LNHDA and CDR2 SQIVND (reference sequence). The CDR3 is 14 amino acids. V was clipped by 5 bases and J by 6 bases, with 14 bases between them. The CDR3 reads CASSRAAVLNEQFF. Written as DNA, the CDR3 is TGTGCCAGTAGTCGGGCAGCTGTCCTCAATGAGCAGTTCTTC.

The chain links TRBV12-3 or TRBV12-4 to TRBJ1-3, with D perhaps TRBD1 (6 bases). This CDR3 has 13 residues. Between the trimmed V and J ends, which lost 11 bases and 4 bases, there was a span of 15 bases. The CDR3: CAGGGTEGNTIYF. Written as DNA, the CDR3 is TGTGCCGGAGGGGGTACGGAGGGAAACACCATATATTTT.

V and J are TRBV30 and TRBJ2-7; D may be TRBD1 or TRBD2 (6 bases each). The CDR3 covers 13 residues. Trimming shortened V by 4 bases and J by 6 bases, and 16 bases separated the two germline ends. In germline, CDR1 is GTSNPN, CDR2 SVGIG (reference sequence). The CDR3 is CAWMRGRLGEQYF. The CDR3 nucleotides read TGTGCCTGGATGAGGGGGAGGTTGGGCGAGCAGTACTTC.

The V and J genes are TRBV7-3 and TRBJ1-1; a weak D match, TRBD1 (5 bases). This CDR3 has 12 amino acids. CDR1 and CDR2 (germline): SGHTA, FQGTGA. Trimming stripped 4 bases from V and 8 bases from J, with 11 bases between. The CDR3: CASSSPGTEAFF. The CDR3 DNA is TGTGCCAGCAGCTCCCCCGGGACGGAAGCTTTCTTT.

The chain recombines TRBV5-8 with TRBJ2-3, with D perhaps matching TRBD1 (5 bases). This CDR3 is built from 13 residues. The germline V and J ends were trimmed by 4 bases and 3 bases, with 9 bases remaining between them. CDR1 SGHTS and CDR2 YDEGEE come from the germline V gene. DNA for the CDR3: TGTGCCAGCAGCCAGTCAGGGACAGATACGCAGTATTTT. Translation gives CASSQSGTDTQYF.

V and J are TRBV7-6 and TRBJ2-2, with 8 nucleotides matching TRBD1. This CDR3 contains 15 residues. V lost 3 bases, J lost 6 bases, and 6 bases stayed unmatched. CDR1 and CDR2 from the germline V gene are SGHVS and FNYEAQ. CDR3 region: CASSFGQGIAGELFF. The CDR3 coding sequence is TGTGCCAGCAGCTTCGGACAGGGAATCGCCGGGGAGCTGTTTTTT. The full variable domain, rest sourced from reference TRBV7-6 and TRBJ2-2, is GAGVSQSPRYKVTKRGQDVALRCDPISGHVSLYWYRQALGQGPEFLTYFNYEAQQDKSGLPNDRFSAERPEGSISTLTIQRTEQRDSAMYRCASSFGQGIAGELFFGEGSRLTVL.

The rearrangement links TRBV7-9 to TRBJ2-7; no definite D call. The V and J ends lost 0 bases and 4 bases respectively, with 16 bases between them. This CDR3 has 16 residues. Germline CDR1 reads SEHNR; CDR2 reads FQNEAQ (reference sequence). CDR3 nucleotide sequence: TGTGCCAGCAGCTTAGCTGAAGATCGGGCTACTTACGAGCAGTACTTC. Its protein product is CASSLAEDRATYEQYF.

The chain has TRBV12-2 and TRBJ2-6; the table calls TRBD1, which could not be checked here. TRBV12-2 is flagged as a pseudogene. The CDR3 is 15 amino acids. CDR3 in amino acids: CASRPQGFGANVLTF. The DNA for the CDR3 is TGTGCAAGTCGCCCACAGGGCTTTGGGGCCAACGTCCTGACTTTC.

By its share, this clone is medium-sized. This rearrangement joins TRBV7-9 to TRBJ1-5, with 7 nucleotides matching TRBD1. V gave up 6 bases and J gave up 2 bases; unmatched junction bases: 13. This CDR3 spans 17 amino acids. Looked up from germline, CDR1 is SEHNR and CDR2 is FQNEAQ (reference sequence). The CDR3 reads CASSPIPGGSGNQPQHF. CDR3 nucleotide sequence: TGTGCCAGCAGTCCGATTCCAGGGGGTTCGGGCAATCAGCCCCAGCATTTT.

The chain recombines TRBV18 with TRBJ1-1; the match to TRBD1 covers 7 bases. The CDR3 totals 14 residues. In germline, CDR1 is KGHSH, CDR2 LQKENI. CDR3 in amino acids: CGARDSNENTEAFF. The CDR3 bases are TGTGGCGCCCGGGACAGCAATGAGAACACTGAAGCTTTCTTT. The full variable domain, completed using reference TRBV18 and TRBJ1-1, is NAGVMQNPRHLVRRRGQEARLRCSPMKGHSHVYWYRQLPEEGLKFMVYLQKENIIDESGMPKERFSAEFPKEGPSILRIQQVVRGDSAAYFCGARDSNENTEAFFGQGTRLTVV.

The chain combines TRBV6-2 or TRBV6-3 with TRBJ1-1; D call uncertain. V lost 1 base to trimming and J lost 1 base, with 13 bases between them. Looked up from germline, CDR1 is MNHEY and CDR2 is SVGEGT. The CDR3 consists of 16 residues. For the CDR3, the DNA is TGTGCCAGCAGTTACTATGGGAATGTCCGGAACACTGAAGCTTTCTTT. Translated, it gives CASSYYGNVRNTEAFF.

CDR3 sequence (DNA): TGTGCCAGCAGTTCAAAGACAGGGCGGGAGACCCAGTACTTC. Translated: CASSSKTGRETQYF. The chain recombines TRBV28 with TRBJ2-5, with 7 bases identical to TRBD1. CDR1 is MDHEN, CDR2 SYDVKM, per germline. The junction had 7 bases not matched to a gene; V was cut back by 4 bases and J by 5 bases. This CDR3 comprises 14 residues.

V usage is TRBV29-1 and J usage is TRBJ1-1; D not resolved. The CDR3 sequence is 14 residues long. V was clipped by 3 bases and J by 5 bases, with 16 bases between them. The germline V gene encodes CDR1 SQVTM and CDR2 ANQGSEA. The CDR3 here is CSVEPRVSGTEAFF. CDR3 DNA sequence: TGCAGCGTTGAGCCGAGGGTTAGTGGTACTGAAGCTTTCTTT.

This chain links TRBV5-1 with TRBJ1-1; perhaps TRBD1 as D (6 bases). CDR1 is SGHRS and CDR2 is YFSETQ in the germline V gene. The CDR3 is made up of 13 amino acids. V lost 5 bases and J 8 bases, leaving 16 bases between the germline ends. The CDR3: CASRVDGGQEAFF. In nucleotides, the CDR3 is TGCGCCAGCAGAGTCGATGGGGGACAAGAAGCTTTCTTT.